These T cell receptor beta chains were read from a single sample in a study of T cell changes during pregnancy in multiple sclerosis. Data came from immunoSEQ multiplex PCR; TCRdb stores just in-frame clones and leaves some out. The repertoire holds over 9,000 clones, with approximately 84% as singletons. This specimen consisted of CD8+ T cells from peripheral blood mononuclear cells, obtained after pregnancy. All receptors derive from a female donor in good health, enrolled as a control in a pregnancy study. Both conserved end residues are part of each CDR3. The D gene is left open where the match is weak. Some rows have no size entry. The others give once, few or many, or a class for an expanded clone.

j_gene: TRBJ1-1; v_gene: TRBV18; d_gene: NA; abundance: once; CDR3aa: CASSPALGYREDNTEAFF; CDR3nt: TGTGCCAGCTCACCGGCATTGGGGTACAGGGAAGACAACACTGAAGCTTTCTTT
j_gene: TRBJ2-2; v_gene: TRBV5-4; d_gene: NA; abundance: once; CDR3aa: CASSLDRSAGELFF; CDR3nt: TGTGCCAGCAGCTTGGATCGGTCCGCCGGGGAGCTGTTTTTT
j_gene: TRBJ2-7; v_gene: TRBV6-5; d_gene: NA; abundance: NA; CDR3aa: CASSYSYSPFAYEQYF; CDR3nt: TGTGCCAGCAGTTACTCGTATTCCCCTTTTGCCTACGAGCAGTACTTC
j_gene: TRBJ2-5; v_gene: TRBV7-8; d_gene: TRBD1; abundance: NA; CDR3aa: CASRRDRVKETQYF; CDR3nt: TGTGCCAGCAGACGGGACAGGGTTAAAGAGACCCAGTACTTC
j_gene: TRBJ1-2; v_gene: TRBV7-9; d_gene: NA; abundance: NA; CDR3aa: CASSSTTGGYGYTF; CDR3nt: TGTGCCAGCAGTTCTACGACGGGGGGCTATGGCTACACCTTC
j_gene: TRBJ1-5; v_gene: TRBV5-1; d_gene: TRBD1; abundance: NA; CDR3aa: CASSEGQGGDQPQHF; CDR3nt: TGCGCCAGCAGCGAGGGACAGGGAGGGGATCAGCCCCAGCATTTT
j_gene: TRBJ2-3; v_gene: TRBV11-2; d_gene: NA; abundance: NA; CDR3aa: CASSTGSLDTQYF; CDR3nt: TGTGCCAGCAGCACCGGGTCCCTTGATACGCAGTATTTT
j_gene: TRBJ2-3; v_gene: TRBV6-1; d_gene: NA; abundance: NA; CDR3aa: CASRPGVGITDTQYF; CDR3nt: TGTGCCAGCAGACCAGGGGTGGGGATCACAGATACGCAGTATTTT
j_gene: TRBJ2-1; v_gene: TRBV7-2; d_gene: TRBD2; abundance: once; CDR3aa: CASSLAPPILAGGPSPYNEQFF; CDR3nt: TGTGCCAGCAGCTTAGCCCCCCCCATACTAGCGGGGGGTCCTTCACCCTACAATGAGCAGTTCTTC
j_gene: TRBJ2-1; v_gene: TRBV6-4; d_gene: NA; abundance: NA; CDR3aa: CASRPDGSREQFF; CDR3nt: TGTGCCAGCAGGCCCGACGGGTCCCGAGAGCAGTTCTTC
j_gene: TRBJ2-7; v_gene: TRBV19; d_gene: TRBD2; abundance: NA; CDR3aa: CASSITSGDYGQQYF; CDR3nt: TGTGCCAGTAGTATAACTAGCGGGGACTATGGGCAGCAGTACTTC
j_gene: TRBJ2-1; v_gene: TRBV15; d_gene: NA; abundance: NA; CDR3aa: CATSRPYIQRDEQFF; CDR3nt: TGTGCCACCAGCAGACCCTATATCCAGAGGGATGAGCAGTTCTTC
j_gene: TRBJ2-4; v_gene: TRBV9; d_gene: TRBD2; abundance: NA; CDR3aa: CASSVNPGGLRNIQYF; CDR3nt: TGTGCCAGCAGCGTAAACCCCGGGGGGTTAAGAAACATTCAGTACTTC
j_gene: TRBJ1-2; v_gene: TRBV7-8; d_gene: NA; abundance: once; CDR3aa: CASSSQGGVVTYGYTF; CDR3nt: TGTGCCAGCAGCTCTCAAGGCGGGGTTGTTACCTATGGCTACACCTTC
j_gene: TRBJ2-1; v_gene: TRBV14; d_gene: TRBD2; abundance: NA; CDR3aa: CASSQGTSGRKEQFF; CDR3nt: TGTGCCAGCAGCCAAGGGACTAGCGGCCGCAAGGAGCAGTTCTTC
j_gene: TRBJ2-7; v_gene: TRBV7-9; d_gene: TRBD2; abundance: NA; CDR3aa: CASSLAGGSSYEQYF; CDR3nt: TGTGCCAGCAGCTTAGCGGGGGGGAGCTCCTACGAGCAGTACTTC
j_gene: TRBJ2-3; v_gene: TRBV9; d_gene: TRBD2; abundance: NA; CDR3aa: CASSGTSGGQVTDTQYF; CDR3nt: TGTGCCAGCAGCGGGACTAGCGGGGGCCAGGTCACAGATACGCAGTATTTT
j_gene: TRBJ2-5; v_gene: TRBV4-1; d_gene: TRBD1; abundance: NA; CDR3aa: CASREGQGLLETQYF; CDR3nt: TGCGCCAGCAGGGAAGGACAGGGCCTCCTGGAGACCCAGTACTTC
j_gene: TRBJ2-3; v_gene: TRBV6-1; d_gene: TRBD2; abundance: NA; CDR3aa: CASTKLAGGTDTQYF; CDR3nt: TGTGCCAGCACCAAACTCGCGGGGGGGACAGATACGCAGTATTTT
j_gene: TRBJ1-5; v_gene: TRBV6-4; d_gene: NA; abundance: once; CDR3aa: CASSEQGGGNQPQHF; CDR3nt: TGTGCCAGCAGTGAACAGGGAGGGGGCAATCAGCCCCAGCATTTT
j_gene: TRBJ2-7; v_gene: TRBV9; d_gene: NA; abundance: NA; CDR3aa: CASSSADGSMIDEQYF; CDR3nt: TGTGCCAGCAGCTCAGCGGACGGGTCGATGATTGACGAGCAGTACTTC
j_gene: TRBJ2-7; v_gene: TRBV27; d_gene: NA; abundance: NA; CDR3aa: CASSFMGVSYEQYF; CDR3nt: TGTGCCAGCAGCTTCATGGGAGTCTCCTACGAGCAGTACTTC
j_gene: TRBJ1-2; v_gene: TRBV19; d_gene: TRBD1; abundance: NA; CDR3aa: CASSPEGAPNYGYTF; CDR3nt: TGTGCCAGTAGTCCCGAGGGGGCTCCTAACTATGGCTACACCTTC
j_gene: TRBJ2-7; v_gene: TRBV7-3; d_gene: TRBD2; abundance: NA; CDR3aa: CASSFSGGADEQYF; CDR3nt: TGTGCCAGCAGTTTTAGCGGGGGGGCCGATGAGCAGTACTTC
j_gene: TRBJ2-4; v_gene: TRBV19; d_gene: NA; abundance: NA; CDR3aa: CASSSSGINIQYF; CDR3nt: TGTGCCAGTAGTTCATCAGGGATAAACATTCAGTACTTC
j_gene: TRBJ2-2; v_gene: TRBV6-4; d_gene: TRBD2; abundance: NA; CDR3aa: CASSLDARTSGRTGELFF; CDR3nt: TGTGCCAGCAGCCTGGATGCTCGAACTAGCGGGAGGACCGGGGAGCTGTTTTTT
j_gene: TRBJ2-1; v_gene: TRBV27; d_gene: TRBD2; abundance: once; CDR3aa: CASIGGSSYNEQFF; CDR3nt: TGTGCCAGCATAGGCGGGAGCTCCTACAATGAGCAGTTCTTC
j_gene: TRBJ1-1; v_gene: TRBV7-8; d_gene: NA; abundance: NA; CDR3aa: CASSPAPTENTEAFF; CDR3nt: TGTGCCAGCAGCCCGGCCCCGACAGAGAACACTGAAGCTTTCTTT
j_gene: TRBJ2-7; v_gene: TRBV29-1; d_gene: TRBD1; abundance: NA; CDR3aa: CSVERTGSRAGEQYF; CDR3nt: TGCAGCGTTGAACGGACAGGCTCCCGGGCGGGCGAGCAGTACTTC
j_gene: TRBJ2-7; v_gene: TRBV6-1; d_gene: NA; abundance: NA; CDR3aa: CASSENLEAAYEQYF; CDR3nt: TGTGCCAGCAGTGAAAATTTAGAGGCCGCCTACGAGCAGTACTTC
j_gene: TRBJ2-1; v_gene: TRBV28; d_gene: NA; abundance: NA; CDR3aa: CASLSLEPYNEQFF; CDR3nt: TGTGCCAGCCTCTCGCTAGAACCCTACAATGAGCAGTTCTTC
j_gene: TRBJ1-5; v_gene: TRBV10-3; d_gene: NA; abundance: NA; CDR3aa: CAISESRGSNQPQHF; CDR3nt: TGTGCCATCAGTGAGTCAAGGGGGAGCAATCAGCCCCAGCATTTT
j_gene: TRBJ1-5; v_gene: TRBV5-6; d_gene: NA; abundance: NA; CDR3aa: CASSLVGLQPQHF; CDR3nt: TGTGCCAGCAGCTTGGTCGGTTTGCAGCCCCAGCATTTT
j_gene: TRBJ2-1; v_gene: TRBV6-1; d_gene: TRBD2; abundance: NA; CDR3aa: CASSEELAGGGEQFF; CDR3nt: TGTGCCAGCAGTGAGGAGCTAGCGGGGGGGGGCGAGCAGTTCTTC
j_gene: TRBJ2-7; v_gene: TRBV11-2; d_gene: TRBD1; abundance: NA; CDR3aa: CASSLGTGGSSSYEQYF; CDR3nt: TGTGCCAGCAGCTTAGGGACAGGGGGCTCGAGCTCCTACGAGCAGTACTTC
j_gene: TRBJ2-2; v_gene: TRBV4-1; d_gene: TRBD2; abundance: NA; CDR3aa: CASSQGTSGAGELFF; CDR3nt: TGCGCCAGCAGCCAAGGAACTAGCGGGGCCGGGGAGCTGTTTTTT
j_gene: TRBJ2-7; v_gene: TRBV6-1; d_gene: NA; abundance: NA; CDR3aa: CASRASVSGEQYF; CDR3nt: TGTGCCAGCAGGGCCTCAGTCAGTGGCGAGCAGTACTTC
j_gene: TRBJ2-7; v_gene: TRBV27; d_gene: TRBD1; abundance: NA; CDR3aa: CASSLGTGREQYF; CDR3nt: TGTGCCAGCAGTTTAGGGACAGGGCGCGAGCAGTACTTC
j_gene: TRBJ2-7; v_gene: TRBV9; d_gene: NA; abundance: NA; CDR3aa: CASSVDTYSYEQYF; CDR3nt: TGTGCCAGCAGCGTAGATACCTATTCCTACGAGCAGTACTTC
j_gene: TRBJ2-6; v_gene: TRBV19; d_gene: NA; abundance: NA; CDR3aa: CASSPSGANVLTF; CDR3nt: TGTGCCAGTAGTCCTTCTGGGGCCAACGTCCTGACTTTC
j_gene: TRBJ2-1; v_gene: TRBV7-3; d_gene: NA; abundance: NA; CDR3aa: CASSLSGRTNNEQFF; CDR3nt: TGTGCCAGCAGCTTAAGTGGGAGGACAAACAATGAGCAGTTCTTC
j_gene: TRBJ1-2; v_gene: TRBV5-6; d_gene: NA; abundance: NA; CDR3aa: CASSLDDSGRGGYTF; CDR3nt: TGTGCCAGCAGCTTGGACGATTCAGGGCGGGGTGGCTACACCTTC
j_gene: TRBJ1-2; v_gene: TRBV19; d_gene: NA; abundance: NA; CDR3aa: CASSIARGGPHYGYTF; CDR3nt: TGTGCCAGTAGTATAGCCCGGGGGGGCCCCCACTATGGCTACACCTTC
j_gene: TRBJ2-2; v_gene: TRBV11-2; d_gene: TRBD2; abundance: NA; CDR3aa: CASSLGLAGAFSGELFF; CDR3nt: TGTGCCAGCAGCCTGGGACTAGCGGGGGCGTTCTCCGGGGAGCTGTTTTTT
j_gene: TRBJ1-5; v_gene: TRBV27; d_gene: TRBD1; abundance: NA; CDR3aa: CASSLSRQGNQPQHF; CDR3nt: TGTGCCAGCAGTTTATCGAGACAGGGGAATCAGCCCCAGCATTTT
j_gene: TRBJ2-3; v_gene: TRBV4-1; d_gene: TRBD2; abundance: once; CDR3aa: CASSQDPTSGSTDTQYF; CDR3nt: TGCGCCAGCAGCCAAGATCCGACTAGCGGGAGCACAGATACGCAGTATTTT
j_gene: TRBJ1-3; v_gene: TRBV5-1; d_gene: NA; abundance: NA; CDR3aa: CASRTGVAGNTIYF; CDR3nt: TGCGCCAGCAGGACGGGGGTAGCTGGAAACACCATATATTTT
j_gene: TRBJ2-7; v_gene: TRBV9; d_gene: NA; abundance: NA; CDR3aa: CASSVVATSYEQYF; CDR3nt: TGTGCCAGCAGCGTAGTTGCTACCTCCTACGAGCAGTACTTC
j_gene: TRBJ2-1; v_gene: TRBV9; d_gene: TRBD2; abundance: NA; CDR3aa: CASSDTTGKFGPVAGGYSYNEQFF; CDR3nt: TGTGCCAGCAGCGATACGACAGGGAAATTTGGTCCGGTAGCGGGAGGGTACTCCTACAATGAGCAGTTCTTC
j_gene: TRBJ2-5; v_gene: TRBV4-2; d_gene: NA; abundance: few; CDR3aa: CASSPLTADQETQYF; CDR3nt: TGTGCCAGCAGCCCCCTTACCGCGGACCAAGAGACCCAGTACTTC